This T cell receptor beta chain was identified during a study of metastatic and nonmetastatic thyroid tumors. Study as a whole: Comparative analysis of repertoires was undertaken across blood and tumor or nodule tissue obtained from malignant and benign thyroid patients.

The entire patient cohort was treatment-naive prior to thyroid surgery. The trim removed 3 bases at V and 5 bases at J, leaving 13 bases unmatched. The CDR3 has 17 amino acids. Germline CDR1 reads MNHEY; CDR2 reads SMNVEV (reference sequence). TCRdb called clones again from the PCR reads with MiXCR. This table has 3,000 to 4,000 clones, roughly 22% appearing once. J is TRBJ2-3 and V is TRBV27; TRBD2 matches at 8 bases. Input material: tumor tissue. The receptor's source is a female donor with papillary thyroid cancer or a benign thyroid nodule (not recorded which). Some clones in this sample may be carry-over from other donors' samples. The CDR3, as DNA: TGTGCCAGCAGTTTCTGGTTTACGGGAGGGCCTATAGATACGCAGTATTTT. Amino acid sequence: CASSFWFTGGPIDTQYF.